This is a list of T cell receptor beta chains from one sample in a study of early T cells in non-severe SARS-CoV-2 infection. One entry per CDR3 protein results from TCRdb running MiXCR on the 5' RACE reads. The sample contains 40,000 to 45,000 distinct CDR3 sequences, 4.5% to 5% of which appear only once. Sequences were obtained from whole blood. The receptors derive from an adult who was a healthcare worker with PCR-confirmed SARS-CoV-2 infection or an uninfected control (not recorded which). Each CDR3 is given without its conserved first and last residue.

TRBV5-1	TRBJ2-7	ASKETSGAVGEQY
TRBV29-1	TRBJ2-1	SVETAGGVYVCNEQF
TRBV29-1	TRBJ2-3	SVGTSMGLGTDTQY
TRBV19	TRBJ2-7	ASSSRAGQGISGEQY
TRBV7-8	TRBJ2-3	ASSLMMATPTDTQY
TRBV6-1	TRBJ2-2	ASSERSGAPGELF
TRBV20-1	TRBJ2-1	SARDLASGLSYNEQF
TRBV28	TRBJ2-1	ASVRTGYNEQF
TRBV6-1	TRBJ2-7	ASSEGTDSNEQY
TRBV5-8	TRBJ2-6	ASSLSWGSGANVLT
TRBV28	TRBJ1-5	ASSPQGQSNQPQH
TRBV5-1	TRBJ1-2	ASAEDYGYT
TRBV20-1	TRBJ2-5	SALDPGQETQY
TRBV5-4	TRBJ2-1	ASSLDRGSYNEQF